Below, 5 T cell receptor beta chains from the same sample are listed, as sequenced in a study of tumor and adjacent non-tumor tissue in lung cancer. No cell sorting was done before RNA was extracted from the tissue. More than 3 cm separated this lung sample from the edge of the tumor. TCRbeta libraries were built with three rounds of nested PCR, modified from ARM-PCR. TCRdb independently ran MiXCR on the multiplex PCR reads; one entry per CDR3 protein. Found here are about 43,000 distinct CDR3 sequences, roughly 60% of them singletons; the top ten hold 45% to 55%. The material sequenced was distant non-tumor lung tissue. These receptors all stem from a man in his fifties or sixties with non-small cell lung cancer.

To note about this clonotype: The CDR3 does not close with the conserved phenylalanine or tryptophan, likely indicating a read error. V and J are TRBV20-1 and TRBJ2-5; no definite D call. Per the germline V gene, CDR1 is DFQATT and CDR2 is SNEGSKA (reference sequence). This CDR3 is built from 11 residues. CDR3 sequence (DNA): TGCAGTGCTAGTCCCCAAAAGACCCAGTACATC. This sequence encodes CSASPQKTQYI.

Comment on this clonotype: With a much larger clone just one base away, this may be a read error. The gene calls are TRBV5-1 and TRBJ1-4, with D possibly being TRBD1 (5 bases). CDR1 and CDR2 (germline): SGHRS, YFSETQ. The CDR3 consists of 14 residues. CDR3 sequence: CASSPGREHERLFF. The CDR3 bases are TGCGCCAGCAGCCCTGGCAGGGAGCACGAAAGACTGTTTTTT.

This chain connects TRBV5-1 to TRBJ2-2; tentatively, D is TRBD1 (6 bases). The CDR3 has 15 amino acids. Germline loops: CDR1 SGHRS, CDR2 YFSETQ. The V end was cut by 1 base, the J end by 5 bases, with 12 bases between. This CDR3 reads CASSLTAGETGELFF. CDR3 bases: TGCGCCAGCAGCTTGACGGCAGGGGAGACCGGGGAGCTGTTTTTT.

In its sample, this clonotype was seen many times. The chain recombines TRBV13 with TRBJ2-1; 9 nucleotides align to TRBD1. CDR3 length equals 13 residues. Germline V gene sequence: CDR1 PRHDT, CDR2 FYEKMQ (reference sequence). V dropped 0 bases and J dropped 9; count of bases not matched to a gene: 0. CDR3 DNA: TGTGCCAGCAGCTTAGGGACAGGGGGTGAGCAGTTCTTC. Protein product: CASSLGTGGEQFF.

This clonotype has a count of ten or more. The gene calls are TRBV6-1 and TRBJ2-1; the D is unclear. The CDR3 sequence is 13 residues long. The germline gives CDR1 MNHNS, CDR2 SASEGT. Trimming stripped 7 bases from V and 4 bases from J, with 11 bases between. The CDR3, as DNA: TGTGCCAGCAATCTTCTCCCTTACAATGAGCAGTTCTTC. It encodes CASNLLPYNEQFF.